The 9 T cell receptor beta chains below come from one sample, sequenced in a study of T cells in Graves' hyperthyroidism and ophthalmopathy (dated by TCRdb to between 2018 and 2020). The library was made by multiplex PCR. TCRdb lists the instrument as Illumina HiSeq 2000. TCR beta CDR3 regions were amplified from RNA transcripts. The TCR CDR3 was subjected to a first round of RT-PCR using the HTBI primer set and the Qiagen OneStep RT-PCR kit. TCRdb reprocessing: public reads trimmed at Q25 with fastp, clones called with MiXCR, in-frame beta chains kept. Duplicate CDR3 protein sequences are folded into a single record with the most common DNA and genes. The sample table contains 300,000 to 450,000 distinct CDR3 sequences; only one count was recorded for roughly 12% of them. The leading ten clones occupy less than 25% of the sample. Source material: blood. These receptors were obtained from a man younger than 40 with Graves' hyperthyroidism that later progressed to Graves' ophthalmopathy.

This clonotype was seen repeatedly, ten times or more. The CDR3: CASSVGQGPNNEQFF. The CDR3 DNA is TGTGCCAGCAGCGTAGGCCAGGGCCCGAACAATGAGCAGTTCTTC. J is TRBJ2-1 and V is TRBV9, with D tentatively TRBD1 (5 bases). V was trimmed by 0 bases and J by 5 bases, leaving 12 bases between them. From germline, CDR1 is SGDLS and CDR2 YYNGEE. CDR3 length: 15 residues.

This clonotype occurred many times. The rearrangement uses TRBV10-3 and TRBJ1-3; no definite D call. Trimming took off 0 bases at V and 5 bases at J, with 8 bases between the two ends. The CDR3 extends over 14 amino acids. Germline CDR1 is ENHRY and CDR2 is SYGVKD. The CDR3 is CAISESSGRNTIYF. The CDR3 region has the DNA TGTGCCATCAGTGAGTCGAGCGGGAGAAACACCATATATTTT.

Only a few counts were recorded for this clonotype. The CDR3 DNA is TGCAGCGTTGTCTTACGCCGCGGCGAGCAGTACTTC. It translates to CSVVLRRGEQYF. The chain links TRBV29-1 to TRBJ2-7; no firm D call. Per germline, CDR1 SQVTM and CDR2 ANQGSEA. The CDR3 loop spans 12 amino acids. V lost 4 bases to trimming and J lost 6 bases, with 13 bases between them.

This clonotype was observed a handful of times. The V call is TRBV9, the J call TRBJ2-1; TRBD2 is a possible D gene (6 bases). CDR3 size: 13 residues. Germline CDR1 reads SGDLS; CDR2 reads YYNGEE. V lost 0 bases and J lost 9, with 10 bases in between. CDR3 residues: CASSVAGVSEQFF. The CDR3, as DNA: TGTGCCAGCAGCGTAGCGGGGGTGAGTGAGCAGTTCTTC.

The CDR3 DNA follows: TGTGCCAGCAGTTCCAGGGGGCCCGCCAATGAGCAGTTCTTC. It encodes CASSSRGPANEQFF. The chain is built from TRBV2 and TRBJ2-1, with 8 bases aligning to TRBD1. CDR1 is SNHLY and CDR2 is FYNNEI in the germline V gene. CDR3 length: 14 amino acids. V lost 5 bases to trimming and J lost 6 bases; unmatched junction nucleotides: 6.

The rearrangement uses TRBV20-1 and TRBJ2-5; 10 nucleotides align to TRBD1. V lost 3 bases and J lost 7; bases outside the gene matches: 5. Germline V CDR1 and CDR2: DFQATT, SNEGSKA (reference sequence). The CDR3 length is 13 residues. CDR3 region: CSASDRGLGTQYF. CDR3 nucleotides: TGCAGTGCTAGTGACAGGGGGCTCGGGACCCAGTACTTC.

This clonotype came up many times. The V call is TRBV28, the J call TRBJ2-2, with D perhaps assigned TRBD1 or TRBD2 (5 bases each). The CDR3 spans 14 residues. V was pared by 8 bases and J by 2 bases, with 12 bases between. Germline values: CDR1 MDHEN, CDR2 SYDVKM. The CDR3 sequence: CASLRGSNTGELFF. The CDR3 DNA reads TGTGCCAGCCTCCGGGGCAGTAACACCGGGGAGCTGTTTTTT.

This clonotype was counted ten times or more. J is TRBJ1-6 and V is TRBV7-9; maybe TRBD1 (5 bases). Trimming shortened V by 8 bases and J by 0 bases, and 11 bases separated the two germline ends. The length of the CDR3 is 15 residues. Germline-derived CDR1 and CDR2 are SEHNR and FQNEAQ (reference sequence). In DNA, the CDR3 is TGTGCCAGCGGGAACAGGATCTCCTATAATTCACCCCTCCACTTT. It is translated as CASGNRISYNSPLHF. The full variable domain, completed using reference TRBV7-9 and TRBJ1-6, is DTGVSQNPRHKITKRGQNVTFRCDPISEHNRLYWYRQTLGQGPEFLTYFQNEAQLEKSRLLSDRFSAERPKGSFSTLEIQRTEQGDSAMYLCASGNRISYNSPLHFGNGTRLTVT.

The chain joins TRBV27 to TRBJ1-2; D is undetermined. The CDR3 consists of 13 residues. V lost 0 bases to trimming and J lost 4 bases, with 6 bases between them. Germline CDR1 and CDR2: MNHEY and SMNVEV (reference sequence). The CDR3, as DNA: TGTGCCAGCAGTTTATCTGGGGTCTATGGCTACACCTTC. Translating gives CASSLSGVYGYTF.